This T cell receptor (beta chain) appears in the sequencing data of a study of T cell responses to AZD1222 COVID-19 vaccine. Using immunoSEQ multiplex PCR, the repertoire was profiled, and TCRdb retains in-frame clones only, with some absent. The sample includes 120,000 or so clones, around 83% of them seen just once. The germline V gene has CDR1 SGHTA and CDR2 FQGNSA. With 3 bases removed from V and 3 bases from J, the gap between germline ends came to 9 bases. The CDR3 totals 14 residues. The chain joins TRBV7-2 to TRBJ1-5, with D unclear. Sample: peripheral blood, taken 28 days after the second AZD1222 dose. This clonotype was sampled from an adult who received the AZD1222 COVID-19 vaccine. CDR3 loop: CASSFNPDNQPQHF. Written as DNA, the CDR3 is TGTGCCAGCAGCTTTAACCCAGACAATCAGCCCCAGCATTTT.